Listed here are 22 T cell receptor beta chains from one sample, sequenced in a study of immune evolution from preneoplasia to lung adenocarcinoma. The assay was immunoSEQ multiplex PCR, and TCRdb's table has in-frame clones only and misses some. This sample has thousands of clones, with roughly four fifths found just once. Sequenced material: FFPE adjacent normal lung tissue. The receptors were sampled from a person aged 70 to 80 with lung adenocarcinoma.

This rearrangement joins TRBV29-1 to TRBJ2-1; possible D gene TRBD2, 6 bases. V lost 5 bases to trimming and J lost 1 base, with 9 bases between them. CDR1 and CDR2 (germline): SQVTM, ANQGSEA. The CDR3 contains 13 residues. This CDR3 reads CSVRLVSYNEQFF. The DNA of the CDR3 is TGCAGCGTTCGACTAGTTTCCTACAATGAGCAGTTCTTC.

The chain joins TRBV10-2 to TRBJ2-1, with 10 nucleotides matching TRBD2. The germline V gene has CDR1 WSHSY and CDR2 SAAADI. The CDR3 sequence is 15 residues long. V shed 7 bases and J 3 bases; nucleotides not matched to a gene: 6. The CDR3 reads CASTVGTSDYNEQFF. CDR3 coding DNA: TGCGCCAGCACCGTCGGGACTAGCGACTACAATGAGCAGTTCTTC.

This rearrangement joins TRBV25-1 to TRBJ1-4; D gene uncertain. This CDR3 region has 14 residues. Trimming shortened V by 3 bases and J by 8 bases, and 13 bases separated the two germline ends. CDR1 MGHDK and CDR2 SYGVNS come from the germline V gene. The CDR3 DNA sequence: TGTGCCAGCAGTGAGTTGTGGAATGAGGAAAAACTGTTTTTT. Protein: CASSELWNEEKLFF.

This chain connects TRBV6-6 to TRBJ2-7; D is unresolved. With 6 bases removed from V and 6 bases from J, the gap between germline ends came to 12 bases. CDR1 MNHNY and CDR2 SVGAGI come from the germline V gene (reference sequence). The CDR3 contains 12 residues. The CDR3 protein is CASSPSSGEQYF. CDR3 in DNA: TGTGCCAGCAGCCCAAGTTCAGGCGAGCAGTACTTC.

This sequence joins TRBV6-1 and TRBJ2-7, with 8 bases aligning to TRBD1. The V gene's germline CDR1 is MNHNS and CDR2 SASEGT. V dropped 7 bases and J dropped 2; count of bases not matched to a gene: 10. This CDR3 comprises 15 residues. CDR3 region: CASIKGDRRTYEQYF. The CDR3 DNA reads as TGTGCCAGCATAAAGGGGGACAGGCGCACCTACGAGCAGTACTTC.

The rearrangement uses TRBV10-2 and TRBJ2-2, with a tentative D call TRBD2 (6 bases). Germline CDR1 is WSHSY and CDR2 is SAAADI. This CDR3 comprises 14 residues. Trimming stripped 10 bases from V and 0 bases from J, with 12 bases between. CDR3 nucleotides: TGCGCCAACCGGCCTAGCGCGAACACCGGGGAGCTGTTTTTT. Encoded protein: CANRPSANTGELFF.

V is TRBV6-6 and J is TRBJ2-5, with D maybe TRBD2 (5 bases). Germline V gene lookup returns CDR1 MNHNY and CDR2 SVGAGI (reference sequence). There are 12 residues in the CDR3. Deletions cut 5 bases from V and 2 bases from J, with 6 bases between. This CDR3 is CASSVAQETQYF. The CDR3 coding sequence is TGTGCCAGCAGTGTAGCGCAAGAGACCCAGTACTTC.

The chain couples TRBV6-1 to TRBJ1-5, with D perhaps TRBD1 (5 bases). V lost 7 bases and J lost 7, with 17 bases in between. CDR1 and CDR2 (germline): MNHNS, SASEGT. The CDR3 is 14 residues long. The CDR3 coding sequence is TGTGCCAGCACTGAGGAGGGGCACTGGCAGCCCCAGCATTTT. The encoded protein is CASTEEGHWQPQHF.

The rearrangement uses TRBV5-1 and TRBJ2-4; 9 bases agree with TRBD2. Per germline, CDR1 SGHRS and CDR2 YFSETQ. The CDR3 totals 16 residues. V dropped 0 bases and J dropped 7; count of bases not matched to a gene: 8. CDR3: CASSLEVGTSGNIQYF. CDR3 nucleotides: TGCGCCAGCAGCTTGGAAGTGGGTACTAGCGGGAACATTCAGTACTTC.

The chain combines TRBV29-1 with TRBJ1-2; D perhaps matches TRBD1 (6 bases). The V end lost 4 bases, the J end lost 6 bases, and 9 bases lay between the germline ends. The germline V gene encodes CDR1 SQVTM and CDR2 ANQGSEA. CDR3 length: 11 amino acids. CDR3: CSVVTGNGYTF. The CDR3 DNA sequence: TGCAGCGTTGTAACAGGGAATGGCTACACCTTC.

The rearrangement uses TRBV28 and TRBJ2-7; D is tentatively TRBD1 or TRBD2 (5 bases each). The CDR3 has 12 amino acids. The V end lost 10 bases, the J end lost 5 bases, and 15 bases lay between the germline ends. Germline CDR1 reads MDHEN; CDR2 reads SYDVKM. CDR3 in amino acids: CATSRRDDEQYF. In DNA, the CDR3 is TGTGCCACATCCCGCAGGGACGACGAGCAGTACTTC.

This chain joins TRBV7-2 and TRBJ1-5; 8 bases are shared with TRBD1. The CDR3 loop spans 15 amino acids. Trimming took 6 bases from V and 7 from J; bases not matched to a gene: 11. CDR1 SGHTA and CDR2 FQGNSA come from the germline V gene. The chain's CDR3 is CASRGQGAPGQPQHF. DNA for the CDR3: TGTGCCAGCAGGGGTCAGGGGGCTCCCGGGCAGCCCCAGCATTTT.

The genes are TRBV5-4 and TRBJ2-3, with D unresolved. The germline V gene encodes CDR1 SGHNT and CDR2 YYREEE (reference sequence). CDR3 size: 12 residues. The germline V and J ends were trimmed by 3 bases and 2 bases, with 4 bases remaining between them. CDR3 region: CASSSNTDTQYF. CDR3 nucleotide sequence: TGTGCCAGCAGCTCGAACACAGATACGCAGTATTTT.

This sequence joins TRBV7-6 and TRBJ2-3; no reliable D call. The CDR3 extends over 14 amino acids. With 2 bases removed from V and 4 bases from J, the gap between germline ends came to 10 bases. In germline, CDR1 is SGHVS, CDR2 FNYEAQ. The CDR3 region has the DNA TGTGCCAGCAGCTTAACGTCGGGCCCAGATACGCAGTATTTT. Residues: CASSLTSGPDTQYF. Supplemented by reference TRBV7-6 and TRBJ2-3, the full variable domain reads GAGVSQSPRYKVTKRGQDVALRCDPISGHVSLYWYRQALGQGPEFLTYFNYEAQQDKSGLPNDRFSAERPEGSISTLTIQRTEQRDSAMYRCASSLTSGPDTQYFGPGTRLTVL.

The chain links TRBV20-1 to TRBJ1-2; D is undetermined. This CDR3 is built from 11 residues. Germline values: CDR1 DFQATT, CDR2 SNEGSKA (reference sequence). The CDR3 sequence: CNGHGPYGYTF. DNA of the CDR3: TGCAATGGGCACGGACCCTATGGCTACACCTTC.

Here the CDR3 reads CASSYTTGGDQPQHF. CDR3 coding DNA: TGTGCCAGCAGTTACACGACAGGGGGCGATCAGCCCCAGCATTTT. The V and J genes are TRBV6-5 and TRBJ1-5, with 10 bases identical to TRBD1. Germline trimming cut 2 bases from V and 5 bases from J; bases unmatched to any gene: 3. CDR1 MNHEY and CDR2 SVGAGI come from the germline V gene. The CDR3 length is 15 residues.

The genes are TRBV18 and TRBJ2-3, with D unclear. The germline V gene has CDR1 KGHSH and CDR2 LQKENI. With 2 bases removed from V and 3 bases from J, the gap between germline ends came to 9 bases. The CDR3 contains 14 residues. The CDR3 protein is CASSPYKGTDTQYF. In DNA, the CDR3 is TGTGCCAGCTCACCATATAAGGGAACAGATACGCAGTATTTT.

The genes are TRBV7-9 and TRBJ2-3; D gene ambiguous. There are 10 residues in the CDR3. V was cut by 0 bases and J by 8 bases, with 0 bases left in between. CDR1 is SEHNR and CDR2 is FQNEAQ in the germline V gene (reference sequence). CDR3 region: CASSLATQYF. The CDR3 DNA follows: TGTGCCAGCAGCTTAGCTACGCAGTATTTT.

The chain joins TRBV18 to TRBJ2-2, with D perhaps TRBD1 or TRBD2 (5 bases each). Deletions cut 2 bases from V and 0 bases from J, with 10 bases between. CDR1 and CDR2 from the germline V gene are KGHSH and LQKENI. The CDR3 totals 16 residues. In nucleotides, the CDR3 is TGTGCCAGCTCACCATCCGGGACGACGAACACCGGGGAGCTGTTTTTT. This gives the protein CASSPSGTTNTGELFF.

The chain combines TRBV30 with TRBJ2-2; D is possibly TRBD1 (6 bases). Germline V lookup: CDR1 GTSNPN, CDR2 SVGIG (reference sequence). This CDR3 contains 13 residues. V dropped 2 bases and J dropped 5 bases, with 9 bases sitting between them. CDR3 bases: TGTGCCTGGAGTTCCACAGGGACCGGGGAGCTGTTTTTT. It translates to CAWSSTGTGELFF. The variable domain in full, with the rest retrieved from reference TRBV30 and TRBJ2-2, is SQTIHQWPATLVQPVGSPLSLECTVEGTSNPNLYWYRQAAGRGLQLLFYSVGIGQISSEVPQNLSASRPQDRQFILSSKKLLLSDSGFYLCAWSSTGTGELFFGEGSRLTVL.

This chain connects TRBV5-6 to TRBJ1-2; 8 positions agree with TRBD1. This CDR3 is 16 amino acids long. Looked up from germline, CDR1 is SGHDT and CDR2 is YYEEEE. V shed 7 bases, J shed 0 bases, and the junction held 11 bases outside the gene matches. CDR3 region: CASLDGQGASNYGYTF. CDR3 DNA sequence: TGTGCCAGCCTAGATGGACAGGGAGCTTCTAACTATGGCTACACCTTC.

The rearrangement joins TRBV30 to TRBJ2-2; the match to TRBD2 covers 14 bases. Trimming at V came to 5 bases and at J to 2 bases, leaving 13 bases not matched to a gene. The germline gives CDR1 GTSNPN, CDR2 SVGIG (reference sequence). CDR3 length equals 19 residues. The CDR3, as DNA: TGTGCCTGGGGGGGGGTGCCGGGACTAGCGGGGGATAACACCGGGGAGCTGTTTTTT. Translation gives CAWGGVPGLAGDNTGELFF.